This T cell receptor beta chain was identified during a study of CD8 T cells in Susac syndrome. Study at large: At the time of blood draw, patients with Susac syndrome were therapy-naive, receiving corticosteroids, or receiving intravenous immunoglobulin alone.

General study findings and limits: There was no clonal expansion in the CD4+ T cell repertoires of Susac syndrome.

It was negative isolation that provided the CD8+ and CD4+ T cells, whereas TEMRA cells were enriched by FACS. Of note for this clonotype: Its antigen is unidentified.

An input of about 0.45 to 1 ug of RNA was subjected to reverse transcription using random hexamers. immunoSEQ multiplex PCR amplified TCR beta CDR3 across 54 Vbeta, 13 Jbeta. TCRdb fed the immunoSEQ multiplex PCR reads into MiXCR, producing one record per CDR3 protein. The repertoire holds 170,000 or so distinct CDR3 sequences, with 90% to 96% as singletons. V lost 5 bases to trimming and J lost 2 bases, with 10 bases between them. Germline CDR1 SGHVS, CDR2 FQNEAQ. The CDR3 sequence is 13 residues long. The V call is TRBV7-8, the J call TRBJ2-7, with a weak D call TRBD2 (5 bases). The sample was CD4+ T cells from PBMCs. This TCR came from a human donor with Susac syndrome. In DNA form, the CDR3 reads TGTGCCAGCAGCCGAGGGCTCGCCTACGAGCAGTACGTC. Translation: CASSRGLAYEQYV.